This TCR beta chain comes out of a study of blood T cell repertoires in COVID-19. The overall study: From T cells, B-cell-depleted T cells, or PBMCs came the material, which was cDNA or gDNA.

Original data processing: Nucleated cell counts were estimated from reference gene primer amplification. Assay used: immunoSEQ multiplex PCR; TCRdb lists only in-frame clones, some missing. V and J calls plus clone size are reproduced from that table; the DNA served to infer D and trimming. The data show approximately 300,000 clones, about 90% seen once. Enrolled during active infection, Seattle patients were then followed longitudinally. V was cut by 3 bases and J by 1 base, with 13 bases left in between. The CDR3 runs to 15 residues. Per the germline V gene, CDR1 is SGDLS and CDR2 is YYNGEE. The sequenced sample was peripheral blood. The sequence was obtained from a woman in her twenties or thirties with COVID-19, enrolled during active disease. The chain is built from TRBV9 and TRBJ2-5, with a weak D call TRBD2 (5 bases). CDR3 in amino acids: CASSGTVGSQETQYF. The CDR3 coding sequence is TGTGCCAGCAGCGGGACTGTGGGGTCCCAAGAGACCCAGTACTTC. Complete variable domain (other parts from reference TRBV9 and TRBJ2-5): DSGVTQTPKHLITATGQRVTLRCSPRSGDLSVYWYQQSLDQGLQFLIQYYNGEERAKGNILERFSAQQFPDLHSELNLSSLELGDSALYFCASSGTVGSQETQYFGPGTRLLVL.